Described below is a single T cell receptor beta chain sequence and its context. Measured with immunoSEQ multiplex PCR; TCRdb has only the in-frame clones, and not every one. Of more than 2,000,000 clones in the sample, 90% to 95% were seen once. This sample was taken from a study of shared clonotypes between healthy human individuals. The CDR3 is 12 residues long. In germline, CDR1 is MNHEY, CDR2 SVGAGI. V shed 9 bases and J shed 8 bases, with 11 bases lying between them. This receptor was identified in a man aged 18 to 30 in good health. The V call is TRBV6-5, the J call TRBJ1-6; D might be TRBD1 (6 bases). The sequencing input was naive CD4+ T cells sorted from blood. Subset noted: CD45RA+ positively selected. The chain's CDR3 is CASRTEYSPLHF. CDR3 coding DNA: TGTGCCAGTAGGACAGAATATTCACCCCTCCACTTT.